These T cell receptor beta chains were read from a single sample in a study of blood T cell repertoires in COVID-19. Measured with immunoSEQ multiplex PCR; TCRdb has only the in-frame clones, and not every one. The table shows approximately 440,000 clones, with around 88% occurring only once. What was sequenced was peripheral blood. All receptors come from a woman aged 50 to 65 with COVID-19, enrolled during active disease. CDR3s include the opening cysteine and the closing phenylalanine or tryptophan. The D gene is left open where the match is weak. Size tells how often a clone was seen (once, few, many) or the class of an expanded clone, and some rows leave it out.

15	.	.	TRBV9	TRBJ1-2	TGTGCCAGCAGCGTAGTTGACAGTTATAACTATGGCTACACCTTC	CASSVVDSYNYGYTF
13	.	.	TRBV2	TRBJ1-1	TGTGCCAGCACCCTGACAGGGAACACTGAAGCTTTCTTT	CASTLTGNTEAFF
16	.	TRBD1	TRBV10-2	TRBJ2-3	TGCGCCAGCAGTGAGGACAGGGGGCTTTACACAGATACGCAGTATTTT	CASSEDRGLYTDTQYF
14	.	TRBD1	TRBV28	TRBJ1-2	TGTGCCAGCAGTTTTACCGGGACAGGGAACGGCTACACCTTC	CASSFTGTGNGYTF
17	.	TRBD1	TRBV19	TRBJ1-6	TGTGCCAGTAGTATGAAGGGACAGTATAACGATAATTCACCCCTCCACTTT	CASSMKGQYNDNSPLHF
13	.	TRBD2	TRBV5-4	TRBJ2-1	TGTGCCCTAGCGGGGGGAGGGTACAATGAGCAGTTCTTC	CALAGGGYNEQFF
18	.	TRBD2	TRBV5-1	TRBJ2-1	TGCGCCAGCAGCTACCGACTAGCGGGGGGGATCTCCTACAATGAGCAGTTCTTC	CASSYRLAGGISYNEQFF
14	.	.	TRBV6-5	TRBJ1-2	TGTGCCAGCAGTTACTCATCCCCGGGGTATGGCTACACCTTC	CASSYSSPGYGYTF
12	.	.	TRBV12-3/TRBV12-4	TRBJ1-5	TGTGCCAGCAGCGTTCTCTATGAACCCCAGCATTTT	CASSVLYEPQHF
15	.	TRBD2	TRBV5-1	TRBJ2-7	TGCGCCAGCAGCTTGGAGGCTAGCGGGGGGGTCGAGCAGTACTTC	CASSLEASGGVEQYF
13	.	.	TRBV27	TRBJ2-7	TGTGCCAGCAGATCTGTGAGCTCCTACGAGCAGTACTTC	CASRSVSSYEQYF
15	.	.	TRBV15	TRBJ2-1	TGTGCCACCAGCAGAGTAATGGCAGCTAGCAATGAGCAGTTCTTC	CATSRVMAASNEQFF
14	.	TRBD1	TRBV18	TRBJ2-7	TGTGCCAGCTCGACACAGGGGGCTACCTACGAGCAGTACTTC	CASSTQGATYEQYF
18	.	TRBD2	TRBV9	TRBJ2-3	TGTGCCAGCAGCGTAGGTTCGGGAGGCCGGGGGGGCGTAGATACGCAGTATTTT	CASSVGSGGRGGVDTQYF
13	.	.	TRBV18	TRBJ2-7	TGTGCCAGCTCGGATACAGGCTCCTACGAGCAGTACTTC	CASSDTGSYEQYF
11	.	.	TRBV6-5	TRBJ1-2	TGTGCCAGCAGCGACAGTTATGGCTACACCTTC	CASSDSYGYTF
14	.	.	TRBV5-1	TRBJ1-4	TGCGCCAGCAGCGGGCAGGGAACACATGAAAAACTGTTTTTT	CASSGQGTHEKLFF
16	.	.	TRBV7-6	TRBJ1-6	TGTGCCAGCAGCTTAGCTTTGAACAGGGATAATTCACCCCTCCACTTT	CASSLALNRDNSPLHF
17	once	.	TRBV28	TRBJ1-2	TGTGCCAGCAGTTTAAACTACGCAACAAAAGGGGACTATGGCTACACCTTC	CASSLNYATKGDYGYTF
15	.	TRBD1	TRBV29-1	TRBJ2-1	TGCAGCGTAGTGGGACAGGTCATCTCCTACAATGAGCAGTTCTTC	CSVVGQVISYNEQFF
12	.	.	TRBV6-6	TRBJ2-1	TGTGCCAGCTCATGGGGGCTGGATGAGCAGTTCTTC	CASSWGLDEQFF
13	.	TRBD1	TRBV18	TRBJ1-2	TGTGCCAGCTCACCGGGACAGCCCTATGGCTACACCTTC	CASSPGQPYGYTF
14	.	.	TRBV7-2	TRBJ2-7	TGTGCCAGCGCTACGGAGGTGGGATTAGCGGAGCAGTACTTC	CASATEVGLAEQYF
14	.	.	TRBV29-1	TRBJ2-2	TGCAGCGCCGGTGGAGGGCTGAGCGCCGGGGAGCTGTTTTTT	CSAGGGLSAGELFF
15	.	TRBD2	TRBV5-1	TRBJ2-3	TGCGCCAGCAGCTCTAGCGGACCCAGCACAGATACGCAGTATTTT	CASSSSGPSTDTQYF
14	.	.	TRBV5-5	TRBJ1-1	TGTGCCAGCAGCTTGCCAGGGATTAGCACTGAAGCTTTCTTT	CASSLPGISTEAFF
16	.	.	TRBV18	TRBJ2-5	TGTGCCAGCTCACCCCTTGGCCGGAGGGCCGGAGAGACCCAGTACTTC	CASSPLGRRAGETQYF